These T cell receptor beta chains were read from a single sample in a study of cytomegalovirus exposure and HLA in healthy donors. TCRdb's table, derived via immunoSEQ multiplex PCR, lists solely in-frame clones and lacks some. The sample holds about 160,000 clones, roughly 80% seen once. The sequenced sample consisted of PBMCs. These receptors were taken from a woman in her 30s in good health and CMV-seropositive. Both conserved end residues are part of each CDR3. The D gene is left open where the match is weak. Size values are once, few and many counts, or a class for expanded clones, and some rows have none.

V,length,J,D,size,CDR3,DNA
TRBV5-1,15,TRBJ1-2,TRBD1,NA,CASSPPGQTIYGYTF,TGCGCCAGCAGCCCCCCGGGACAGACGATCTATGGCTACACCTTC
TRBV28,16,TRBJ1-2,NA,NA,CASSLGGGSGFYGYTF,TGTGCCAGCAGTTTAGGCGGGGGAAGTGGCTTCTATGGCTACACCTTC
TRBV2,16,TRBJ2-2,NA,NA,CASSVNGGTNTGELFF,TGTGCCAGCAGTGTCAACGGGGGAACGAACACCGGGGAGCTGTTTTTT
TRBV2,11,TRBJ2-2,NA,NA,CATQGTGELFF,TGTGCCACCCAGGGAACCGGGGAGCTGTTTTTT
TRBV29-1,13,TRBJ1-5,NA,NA,CSVDPGNNQPQHF,TGCAGCGTTGACCCGGGTAACAATCAGCCCCAGCATTTT
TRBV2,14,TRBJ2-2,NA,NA,CASSLGPDTGELFF,TGTGCCAGCAGTCTTGGGCCGGACACCGGGGAGCTGTTTTTT
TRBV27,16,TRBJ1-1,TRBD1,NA,CASSLRTGTLNTEAFF,TGTGCCAGCAGTTTAAGGACAGGGACCCTGAACACTGAAGCTTTCTTT
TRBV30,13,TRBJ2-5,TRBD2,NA,CACPLGGGETQYF,TGTGCCTGCCCCCTGGGGGGGGGAGAGACCCAGTACTTC
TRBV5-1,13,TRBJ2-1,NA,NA,CASSLDSYNEQFF,TGCGCCAGCAGCCTTGACAGCTACAATGAGCAGTTCTTC
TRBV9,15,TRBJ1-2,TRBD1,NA,CASSVSTGGNYGYTF,TGTGCCAGCAGCGTTTCGACAGGGGGCAACTATGGCTACACCTTC
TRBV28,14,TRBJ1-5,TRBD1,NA,CASRRDSRNQPQHF,TGTGCCAGCAGACGGGACAGCCGCAATCAGCCCCAGCATTTT
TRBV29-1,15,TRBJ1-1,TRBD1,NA,CSVHLQTGGNTEAFF,TGCAGCGTTCACCTTCAGACAGGGGGGAACACTGAAGCTTTCTTT
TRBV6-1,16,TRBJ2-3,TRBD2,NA,CASSEDRDYLTDTQYF,TGTGCCAGCAGTGAAGATAGGGACTATCTCACAGATACGCAGTATTTT
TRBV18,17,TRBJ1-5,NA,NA,CASSPPGGSGRNQPQHF,TGTGCCAGCTCGCCGCCGGGGGGCTCAGGGCGCAATCAGCCCCAGCATTTT
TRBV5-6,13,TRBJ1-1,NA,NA,CASSFGRGSEAFF,TGTGCCAGCAGCTTCGGACGTGGGAGTGAAGCTTTCTTT
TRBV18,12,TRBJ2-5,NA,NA,CASSPDQETQYF,TGTGCCAGCTCACCCGACCAAGAGACCCAGTACTTC
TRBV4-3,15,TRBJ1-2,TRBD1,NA,CASSRDGQGNYGYTF,TGCGCCAGCAGCCGGGACGGACAGGGAAACTATGGCTACACCTTC
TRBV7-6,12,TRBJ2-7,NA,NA,CASSLSPLEQYF,TGTGCCAGCAGCTTATCCCCCCTCGAGCAGTACTTC
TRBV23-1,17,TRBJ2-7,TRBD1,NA,CASTPHERQGARGEQYF,TGCGCCAGCACACCGCACGAACGACAGGGGGCGCGTGGCGAGCAGTACTTC
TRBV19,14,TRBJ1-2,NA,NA,CASSIQGYGYGYTF,TGTGCCAGTAGTATACAGGGCTATGGGTATGGCTACACCTTC
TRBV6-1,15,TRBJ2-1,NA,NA,CASSEQVHFYNEQFF,TGTGCCAGCAGTGAACAGGTTCACTTCTACAATGAGCAGTTCTTC
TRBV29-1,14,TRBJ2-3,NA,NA,CSVVSNRLTDTQYF,TGCAGCGTAGTATCCAACAGGCTAACAGATACGCAGTATTTT
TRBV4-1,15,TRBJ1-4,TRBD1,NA,CASSQPGTGVKKLFF,TGCGCCAGCAGCCAACCCGGGACAGGGGTCAAAAAACTGTTTTTT
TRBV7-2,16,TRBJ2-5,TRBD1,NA,CASSKDRGRVRETQYF,TGTGCCAGCAGCAAGGACAGGGGAAGGGTTCGAGAGACCCAGTACTTC
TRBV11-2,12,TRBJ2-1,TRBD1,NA,CASSLVGTGEFF,TGTGCCAGCAGCTTAGTAGGGACAGGGGAGTTCTTC
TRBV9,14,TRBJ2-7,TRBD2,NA,CASSLGRGAYEQYF,TGTGCCAGCAGCCTTGGGCGGGGGGCCTACGAGCAGTACTTC
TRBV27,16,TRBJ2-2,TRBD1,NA,CASSLRQGGNTGELFF,TGTGCCAGCAGTTTACGACAGGGGGGGAACACCGGGGAGCTGTTTTTT
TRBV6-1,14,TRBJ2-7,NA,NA,CASSGGQGGYEQYF,TGTGCCAGCAGTGGAGGGCAGGGAGGCTACGAGCAGTACTTC
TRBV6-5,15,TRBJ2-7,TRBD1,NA,CASSPRTGGAYEQYF,TGTGCCAGCAGTCCTCGGACAGGGGGGGCCTACGAGCAGTACTTC
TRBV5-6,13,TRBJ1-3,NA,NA,CASSSGAGNTIYF,TGTGCCAGCAGCTCGGGGGCTGGAAACACCATATATTTT
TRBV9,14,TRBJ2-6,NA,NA,CASSAISGANVLTF,TGTGCCAGCAGTGCGATCTCTGGGGCCAACGTCCTGACTTTC
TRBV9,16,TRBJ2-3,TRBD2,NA,CASSASGGATSDTQYF,TGTGCCAGCAGCGCAAGCGGGGGGGCCACATCGGATACGCAGTATTTT
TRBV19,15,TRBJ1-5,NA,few,CASRWADDSNQPQHF,TGTGCCAGTCGGTGGGCAGATGATAGCAATCAGCCCCAGCATTTT
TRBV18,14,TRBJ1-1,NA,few,CASSPAREGTEAFF,TGTGCCAGCTCACCAGCCCGGGAGGGCACTGAAGCTTTCTTT
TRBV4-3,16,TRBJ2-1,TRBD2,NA,CASSHLAGSSYNEQFF,TGCGCCAGCAGCCACCTAGCGGGGTCGTCCTACAATGAGCAGTTCTTC
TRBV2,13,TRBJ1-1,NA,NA,CARTQAWNTEAFF,TGTGCCAGAACTCAGGCTTGGAACACTGAAGCTTTCTTT
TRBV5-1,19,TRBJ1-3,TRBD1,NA,CASSLEARGGARSGNTIYF,TGCGCCAGCAGCTTGGAGGCTCGAGGGGGCGCCCGCTCTGGAAACACCATATATTTT
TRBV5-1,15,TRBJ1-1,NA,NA,CASSFQPSSVTEAFF,TGCGCCAGCAGCTTCCAACCATCGTCGGTCACTGAAGCTTTCTTT
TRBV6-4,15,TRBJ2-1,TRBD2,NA,CASSDSGGDYNEQFF,TGTGCCAGCAGTGACTCGGGGGGGGATTACAATGAGCAGTTCTTC
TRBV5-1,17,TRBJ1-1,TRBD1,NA,CASSTTDRIVTHTEAFF,TGCGCCAGCAGCACGACGGACAGGATAGTGACCCACACTGAAGCTTTCTTT
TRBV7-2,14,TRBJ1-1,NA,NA,CASSSPDRNTEAFF,TGTGCCAGCAGCTCCCCGGACAGGAACACTGAAGCTTTCTTT